This TCR beta chain was sequenced for a study of blood T cell repertoires in COVID-19. TCRdb keeps only in-frame clones here, not all; method: immunoSEQ multiplex PCR. Of tens of thousands of clones listed, more than 75% are singletons. This CDR3 contains 14 residues. Germline lookup yields CDR1 ENHRY and CDR2 SYGVKD. V shed 2 bases and J shed 7 bases, with 13 bases lying between them. The chain carries TRBV10-3 and TRBJ2-3, with D tentatively TRBD2 (7 bases). The sequence was obtained from a human donor in a cohort sampled during active COVID-19. The donor label of this sample is uncertain. Sequencing was done on a sample of peripheral blood. This CDR3 is CAISEKGGRYTQYF. The CDR3 DNA follows: TGTGCCATCAGTGAGAAGGGGGGGAGGTATACGCAGTATTTT.